These T cell receptor beta chains were read from a single sample in a study of human T cells and chemical hapten exposure. In TCRdb, the RACE reads were re-called with MiXCR into one record per CDR3 protein. The sample has tens of thousands of distinct CDR3 sequences, about 7% seen once. Sequences were obtained from whole blood. Receptor source: a human donor in good health. Some clones in this sample may be carry-over from other donors' samples. The CDR3 runs from the conserved cysteine through the conserved F or W.

14	TRBV5-1	TRBJ2-3	CASRFHLATDTQYF
15	TRBV28	TRBJ2-7	CASSLQRGCSAEQYF
14	TRBV12-3/TRBV12-4	TRBJ1-1	CASSLLPGFTEAFF
16	TRBV7-9	TRBJ1-3	CASSLPLAGTGNTIYF
13	TRBV28	TRBJ2-5	CASSSWAGETQYF
12	TRBV20-1	TRBJ1-1	CSARSQVSVAFF
13	TRBV5-1	TRBJ1-5	CASSLDPDQPQHF
12	TRBV7-9	TRBJ2-5	CASSSRGETQYF
16	TRBV19	TRBJ1-5	CASSQAPDRVGQPQHF
12	TRBV7-9	TRBJ2-5	CASSLVSETQYF
13	TRBV2	TRBJ1-1	CAGKGQMNTEAFF
17	TRBV20-1	TRBJ2-3	CSPGRASGRTGPDTQYF
15	TRBV18	TRBJ2-1	CASSPGTRGGRMGFF
21	TRBV7-9	TRBJ2-2	CASSLRLGIGGGSGHPGELFF
13	TRBV27	TRBJ2-5	CATRLAGEETQYF
15	TRBV14	TRBJ1-2	CASSATIQGAYGDTF
11	TRBV29-1	TRBJ2-1	CSVDRGLGSFF
17	TRBV28	TRBJ2-1	CASSLSSHGGSYNEQFF
14	TRBV6-6	TRBJ1-1	CASSNPRGNTEAFF
13	TRBV20-1	TRBJ1-2	CSASPNRVGGYTF
15	TRBV27	TRBJ1-6	CASSLSWQSNEPLHF
16	TRBV6-5	TRBJ2-3	CASSPNLAAREDTQYF
16	TRBV4-1	TRBJ1-5	CASSQGTENSNQPQHF
14	TRBV6-4	TRBJ1-4	CASRDEPGRGKLFF
14	TRBV5-6	TRBJ1-3	CASSLRGPGNTIYF
13	TRBV10-3	TRBJ2-5	CAIEARPGETQYF
15	TRBV7-2	TRBJ2-5	CASSPRGSGGETQYF
13	TRBV19	TRBJ2-7	CASGRDGLYEQYF
14	TRBV29-1	TRBJ2-2	CSGLTGVDTGELFF
15	TRBV27	TRBJ2-1	CASSSDRGRYNEQFF
13	TRBV29-1	TRBJ2-1	CSVWSPAYNEQFF
18	TRBV29-1	TRBJ1-1	CSVGWTAEDTSMNTEAFF
12	TRBV10-1	TRBJ1-1	CAPEDRGVEAFF
14	TRBV20-1	TRBJ1-5	CSAQDRGGNQPQHF
16	TRBV10-2	TRBJ2-3	CASSEPRAASTDTQYF
15	TRBV18	TRBJ1-1	CASSPKQGPDTEAFF
14	TRBV6-5	TRBJ1-2	CASSERDRPYGDNF
11	TRBV7-2	TRBJ2-1	CASSCAIEQFF
13	TRBV9	TRBJ1-2	CASSAGGTYGYTF
13	TRBV27	TRBJ2-7	CASRKQGSYEQYF
14	TRBV28	TRBJ1-2	CASSSGTGGLGYTF
12	TRBV7-9	TRBJ1-2	CASSPPQGGYTF
16	TRBV7-8	TRBJ1-5	CASSLGTGGVNQPQHF
19	TRBV20-1	TRBJ2-3	CSARERTSGGGFSTDTQYF
15	TRBV5-1	TRBJ1-5	CASRRTGSSNQPQHF
11	TRBV11-2	TRBJ2-7	CASSPSLEQYF